The 24 T cell receptor beta chains listed next were all sequenced from one sample in a study of cytotoxic CD8 clonotypes in ibrutinib-treated CLL. The repertoire was sequenced with immunoSEQ multiplex PCR; TCRdb's copy has only in-frame clones and lacks some. The repertoire holds more than 300,000 clones, with more than 65% as singletons. This material consisted of PBMCs, taken before ibrutinib treatment. The receptors were sampled from a human donor with chronic lymphocytic leukemia.

The chain joins TRBV29-1 to TRBJ2-4, with 7 bases fitting TRBD1. The J segment lost 3 bases and the V segment lost 1 base, leaving 9 bases of the junction unmatched. This CDR3 region has 16 residues. CDR1 SQVTM and CDR2 ANQGSEA come from the germline V gene. CDR3 region: CSVEVWAGGSKNIQYF. Here the CDR3 DNA reads TGCAGCGTTGAAGTTTGGGCAGGGGGTAGCAAAAACATTCAGTACTTC.

This rearrangement joins TRBV19 to TRBJ2-7; 8 bases map to TRBD2. This CDR3 is 15 amino acids long. Germline-derived CDR1 and CDR2 are LNHDA and SQIVND (reference sequence). Trimming cost V 5 bases and J 0 bases; bases outside gene matches: 6. Here the CDR3 reads CASSWASGSSYEQYF. CDR3 bases: TGTGCCAGTAGTTGGGCTAGCGGGTCCTCCTACGAGCAGTACTTC.

This clone was seen once. The chain uses TRBV18 and TRBJ2-7; 9 nucleotides match TRBD2. CDR1 KGHSH and CDR2 LQKENI come from the germline V gene. The junction had 5 bases not matched to a gene; V was cut back by 1 base and J by 7 bases. This CDR3 region has 14 residues. The CDR3 DNA is TGTGCCAGCTCACCACTAGCGGGAGTGCGTGAGCAGTACTTC. Protein product: CASSPLAGVREQYF. Combining the CDR3 with reference TRBV18 and TRBJ2-7 gives the whole variable domain NAGVMQNPRHLVRRRGQEARLRCSPMKGHSHVYWYRQLPEEGLKFMVYLQKENIIDESGMPKERFSAEFPKEGPSILRIQQVVRGDSAAYFCASSPLAGVREQYFGPGTRLTVT.

The gene calls are TRBV4-2 and TRBJ2-1, with TRBD2 identical over 13 bases. The CDR3 runs to 16 residues. Germline-derived CDR1 and CDR2 are LGHNA and YNFKEQ. The J segment lost 8 bases and the V segment lost 3 bases, leaving 7 bases of the junction unmatched. DNA for the CDR3: TGTGCCAGCAGCCAGGCACTAGCGGGAGGGCCGTATGAGCAGTTCTTC. It encodes CASSQALAGGPYEQFF.

V usage is TRBV7-9 and J usage is TRBJ2-2; 9 positions match TRBD1. Germline V gene lookup returns CDR1 SEHNR and CDR2 FQNEAQ (reference sequence). Trimming at V came to 1 base and at J to 2 bases, leaving 5 bases not matched to a gene. The CDR3 runs 17 residues. The CDR3 loop is CASSLVWTGVNTGELFF. CDR3 coding DNA: TGTGCCAGCAGCTTAGTTTGGACAGGGGTTAACACCGGGGAGCTGTTTTTT.

This chain uses TRBV9 with TRBJ2-7, with a tentative D call TRBD2 (6 bases). Germline CDR1 SGDLS, CDR2 YYNGEE. Trimming stripped 2 bases from V and 2 bases from J, with 14 bases between. The CDR3 covers 15 residues. CDR3 region: CASSVSLSGPYEQYF. The CDR3 nucleotides read TGTGCCAGCAGCGTCAGCCTTAGCGGCCCCTACGAGCAGTACTTC.

The chain employs TRBV7-9 and TRBJ2-1, with 12 bases identical to TRBD1. J gave up 7 bases and V 5 bases, and 6 bases lay outside the gene matches. In germline, CDR1 is SEHNR, CDR2 FQNEAQ (reference sequence). The CDR3 sequence is 15 residues long. The CDR3 DNA reads TGTGCCAGCAGCGACCGGGACAGGGGGCGGAATGAGCAGTTCTTC. Translated: CASSDRDRGRNEQFF.

The J gene is TRBJ2-3, the V gene TRBV4-2; TRBD2 agrees at 10 bases. CDR1 and CDR2 (germline): LGHNA, YNFKEQ. There are 16 residues in the CDR3. V lost 4 bases, J lost 0 bases, and 4 bases stayed unmatched. The CDR3 is CASSPRAGGSTDTQYF. CDR3 coding DNA: TGTGCCAGCAGCCCCCGAGCGGGAGGGAGCACAGATACGCAGTATTTT.

The chain carries TRBV11-2 and TRBJ1-1; D remains unclear. This CDR3 has 14 amino acids. The V gene's germline CDR1 is SGHAT and CDR2 FQNNGV. The germline V and J ends were trimmed by 2 bases and 2 bases, with 9 bases remaining between them. CDR3 in DNA: TGTGCCAGCAGCTTAACCGTGGTTAACACTGAAGCTTTCTTT. This encodes CASSLTVVNTEAFF.

This clone was recorded a few times. This chain connects TRBV30 to TRBJ1-5; D is undetermined. CDR1 GTSNPN and CDR2 SVGIG come from the germline V gene (reference sequence). V shed 2 bases and J shed 3 bases, with 14 bases lying between them. This CDR3 spans 15 amino acids. CDR3 amino acids: CAWSRRGWYNQPQHF. Here the CDR3 DNA reads TGTGCCTGGAGTCGGCGTGGCTGGTACAATCAGCCCCAGCATTTT.

The chain employs TRBV2 and TRBJ2-2; no definite D call. This CDR3 contains 20 residues. CDR1 and CDR2 (germline): SNHLY, FYNNEI. Deletions cut 3 bases from V and 1 base from J, with 24 bases between. CDR3 nucleotides: TGTGCCAGCAGTGAGTCAGTATTTCAGGTCGTGAACCTGAACACCGGGGAGCTGTTTTTT. Protein sequence: CASSESVFQVVNLNTGELFF.

V gene TRBV2 combines with J gene TRBJ2-2; D is unresolved. V lost 2 bases to trimming and J lost 4 bases, with 8 bases between them. This CDR3 has 14 residues. CDR1 is SNHLY, CDR2 FYNNEI, per germline. This CDR3 is CASSERQLTGELFF. The CDR3 DNA sequence: TGTGCCAGCAGTGAAAGGCAGCTCACCGGGGAGCTGTTTTTT.

The chain combines TRBV21-1 with TRBJ2-1; TRBD1 was called by the table and not checked on the DNA. TRBV21-1 is a listed pseudogene. There are 15 residues in the CDR3. The CDR3 reads CASSKITGGSNEQFF. The CDR3 nucleotides are TGTGCCAGCAGCAAAATCACAGGGGGTAGCAATGAGCAGTTCTTC.

The J gene is TRBJ1-2, the V gene TRBV6-1, with D unresolved. CDR3 length: 13 amino acids. The germline gives CDR1 MNHNS, CDR2 SASEGT. Trimming left V 8 bases short and J 5 bases short, with 15 bases between. CDR3 bases: TGTGCCAGCGGGCAGGCAGGAGGGTATGGCTACACCTTC. This gives the protein CASGQAGGYGYTF.

The CDR3 sequence: CASSLESGANVLTF. In DNA form, the CDR3 reads TGCGCCAGCAGCTTAGAGTCTGGGGCCAACGTCCTGACTTTC. The V call is TRBV5-1, the J call TRBJ2-6, with D unclear. The CDR3 sequence is 14 residues long. Looked up from germline, CDR1 is SGHRS and CDR2 is YFSETQ. Trimming removed 2 bases from V and 1 base from J, with 4 bases in between.

The rearrangement links TRBV7-2 to TRBJ1-5, with D maybe TRBD1 (6 bases). V was cut by 1 base and J by 7 bases, with 17 bases left in between. Germline CDR1 and CDR2: SGHTA and FQGNSA. The CDR3 is 16 residues long. The CDR3 DNA reads TGTGCCAGCAGCTTAGGTTTAGGACAGACCCGGCAGCCCCAGCATTTT. Amino acid sequence: CASSLGLGQTRQPQHF.

The chain employs TRBV4-2 and TRBJ2-1; 8 bases fit TRBD2. Germline V gives CDR1 LGHNA, CDR2 YNFKEQ. The CDR3 extends over 16 amino acids. The trim removed 1 base at V and 6 bases at J, leaving 8 bases unmatched. CDR3: CASSQGDGREGNEQFF. The DNA of the CDR3 is TGTGCCAGCAGCCAAGGAGACGGGAGGGAGGGCAATGAGCAGTTCTTC.

The chain links TRBV12-5 to TRBJ2-1, with 12 bases that match TRBD2. The V segment lost 5 bases and the J segment 4 bases; nucleotides outside the gene matches: 0. The CDR3 is 14 residues long. Germline assignment: CDR1 LGHNT and CDR2 FRNRAP. Here the CDR3 DNA reads TGTGCTAGTGGTCTAGCGGGAGGGTACAATGAGCAGTTCTTC. Its translation: CASGLAGGYNEQFF.

The CDR3 DNA reads TGTGCCAGCAGCTTTTCGAGGACAGATGAGCAGTTCTTC. This translates into CASSFSRTDEQFF. The rearrangement links TRBV7-2 to TRBJ2-1, with a possible D match to TRBD1 (6 bases). V lost 3 bases and J 8 bases, leaving 11 bases between the germline ends. Germline CDR1 is SGHTA and CDR2 is FQGNSA. This CDR3 has 13 amino acids.

This chain connects TRBV27 to TRBJ2-5; tentative D call: TRBD1 (6 bases). Trimming stripped 4 bases from V and 4 bases from J, with 7 bases between. The CDR3 extends over 12 amino acids. The germline gives CDR1 MNHEY, CDR2 SMNVEV (reference sequence). CDR3 nucleotide sequence: TGTGCCAGCAGTTCACAGGGAGAGACCCAGTACTTC. Its translation: CASSSQGETQYF.

The rearrangement links TRBV4-1 to TRBJ1-2; D is perhaps TRBD1 (6 bases). Per the germline V gene, CDR1 is MGHRA and CDR2 is YSYEKL. The germline V and J ends were trimmed by 3 bases and 8 bases, with 16 bases remaining between them. The CDR3 extends over 14 amino acids. Here the CDR3 DNA reads TGCGCCAGCAGCCAGACGCAGGGGCAGCGCGGCTACACCTTC. Amino acid sequence: CASSQTQGQRGYTF.

This chain uses TRBV28 with TRBJ2-7; tentatively, D is TRBD2 (5 bases). The CDR3 runs to 14 residues. The V gene lost 5 bases and the J gene lost 6 bases, with 17 bases spanning the gap. Germline CDR1 reads MDHEN; CDR2 reads SYDVKM. The CDR3, as DNA: TGTGCCAGCAGTCCCCCGGCTTCGGCGGGCGAGCAGTACTTC. Translating gives CASSPPASAGEQYF.

The J gene is TRBJ1-6, the V gene TRBV7-2; D is undetermined. Per germline, CDR1 SGHTA and CDR2 FQGNSA. This CDR3 has 16 amino acids. V was shortened by 1 base and J by 10 bases, with 17 bases between the two germline ends. The DNA of the CDR3 is TGTGCCAGCAGCTTAGTAGCAAGGGTGAGTCAGTCACCCCTCCACTTT. It translates to CASSLVARVSQSPLHF.

This clone was recorded a few times. The chain uses TRBV11-3 and TRBJ1-1, with 7 nucleotides matching TRBD1. With V trimmed by 4 bases and J by 1 base, 3 bases remained unmatched. This CDR3 comprises 14 residues. Germline-derived CDR1 and CDR2 are SGHNT and YENEEA. This chain's CDR3 is CASSSGQRNTEAFF. The CDR3, as DNA: TGTGCCAGCAGCTCGGGACAGAGGAACACTGAAGCTTTCTTT.